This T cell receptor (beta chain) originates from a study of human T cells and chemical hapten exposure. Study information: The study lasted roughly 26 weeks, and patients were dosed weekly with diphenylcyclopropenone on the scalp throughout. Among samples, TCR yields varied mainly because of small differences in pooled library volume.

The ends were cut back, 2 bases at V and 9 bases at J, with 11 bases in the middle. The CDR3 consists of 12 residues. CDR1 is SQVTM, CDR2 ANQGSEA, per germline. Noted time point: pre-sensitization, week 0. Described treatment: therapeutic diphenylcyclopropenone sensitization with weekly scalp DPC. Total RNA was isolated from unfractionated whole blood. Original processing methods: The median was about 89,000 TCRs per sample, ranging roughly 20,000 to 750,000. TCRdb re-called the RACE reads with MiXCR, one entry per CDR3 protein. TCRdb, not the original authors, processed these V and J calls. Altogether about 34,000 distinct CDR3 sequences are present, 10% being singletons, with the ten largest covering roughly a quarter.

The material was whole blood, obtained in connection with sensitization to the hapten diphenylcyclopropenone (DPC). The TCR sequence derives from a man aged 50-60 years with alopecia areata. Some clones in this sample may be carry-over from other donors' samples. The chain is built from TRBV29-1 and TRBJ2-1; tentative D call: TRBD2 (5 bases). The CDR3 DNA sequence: TGCAGCGTTGAACCAACCCGGGGTGAGCAGTTCTTC. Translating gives CSVEPTRGEQFF.